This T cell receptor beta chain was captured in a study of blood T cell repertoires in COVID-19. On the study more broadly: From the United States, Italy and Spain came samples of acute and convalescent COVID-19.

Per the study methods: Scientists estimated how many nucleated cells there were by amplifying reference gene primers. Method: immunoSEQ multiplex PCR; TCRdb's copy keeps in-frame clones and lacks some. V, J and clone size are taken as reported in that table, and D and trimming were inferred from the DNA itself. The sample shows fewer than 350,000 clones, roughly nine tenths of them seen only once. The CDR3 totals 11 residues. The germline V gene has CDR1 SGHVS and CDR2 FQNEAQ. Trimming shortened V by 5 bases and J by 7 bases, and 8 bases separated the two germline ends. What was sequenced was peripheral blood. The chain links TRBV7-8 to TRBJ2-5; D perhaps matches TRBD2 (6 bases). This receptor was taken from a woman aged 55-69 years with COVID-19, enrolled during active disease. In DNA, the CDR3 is TGTGCCAGCAGCGGGGGGTTGACCCAGTACTTC. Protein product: CASSGGLTQYF. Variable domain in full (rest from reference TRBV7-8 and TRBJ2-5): GAGVSQSPRYKVAKRGQDVALRCDPISGHVSLFWYQQALGQGPEFLTYFQNEAQLDKSGLPSDRFFAERPEGSVSTLKIQRTQQEDSAVYLCASSGGLTQYFGPGTRLLVL.